This T cell receptor beta chain was sequenced during a study of shared clonotypes between healthy human individuals. Study-wide results and caveats: Memory subsets generally showed smaller estimated richness than naive subsets did. Naive CD4 clonotypes were shared across a handful of donors at around 5.4%.

Only CD45RO-negative cells positively selected for CCR7 counted as naive CD8 cells, so terminally differentiated effector memory CD45RA+ cells were excluded. This table comes from immunoSEQ multiplex PCR, and its TCRdb copy is limited to in-frame clones, with some not included. In the table there are more than 2 million clones, just over 90% of which are singletons. Regarding this clone: The target antigen is unknown.

V shed 0 bases and J shed 0 bases, with 13 bases lying between them. There are 16 residues in the CDR3. Germline values: CDR1 GTSNPN, CDR2 SVGIG (reference sequence). The sequenced sample consisted of naive CD8+ T cells from PBMCs. The chain links TRBV30 to TRBJ2-3, with D unclear. The source of this sequence is a man aged 18 to 30 in good health. Some clones in this sample may be carry-over from other donors' samples. For the CDR3, the DNA is TGTGCCTGGAGTGTCCGACCCTCCCCTAGCACAGATACGCAGTATTTT. It specifies CAWSVRPSPSTDTQYF.